This T cell receptor (beta chain) appears in the sequencing data of a study of beta chain features in type 1 diabetes. Study findings and constraints: TCRB CDR3s from Type 1 diabetes patients were moderately but significantly shorter in all four CD4+ subsets.

The CDR3 is made up of 17 amino acids. The germline V gene has CDR1 SGHTA and CDR2 FQGNSA. Trimming took 6 bases from V and 4 from J, leaving 22 bases between them. Expressed TCRB transcripts were sequenced after all isolated RNA was converted to cDNA. Measured with immunoSEQ multiplex PCR; TCRdb has only the in-frame clones, and not every one. The sample yields 900,000 or so clones, 17% seen once. This clone was counted a few times. Its cognate antigen is unknown. This receptor was identified in a woman in her late teens or twenties in good health. The sequencing sample was made of naive CD4+ T cells from blood. V gene TRBV7-2 combines with J gene TRBJ2-1; either TRBD1 or TRBD2 may supply D (6 bases each). The CDR3 DNA is TGTGCCAGCAGTTTCTCTGGAGGGGGGTATAGATACAATGAGCAGTTCTTC. As protein: CASSFSGGGYRYNEQFF.